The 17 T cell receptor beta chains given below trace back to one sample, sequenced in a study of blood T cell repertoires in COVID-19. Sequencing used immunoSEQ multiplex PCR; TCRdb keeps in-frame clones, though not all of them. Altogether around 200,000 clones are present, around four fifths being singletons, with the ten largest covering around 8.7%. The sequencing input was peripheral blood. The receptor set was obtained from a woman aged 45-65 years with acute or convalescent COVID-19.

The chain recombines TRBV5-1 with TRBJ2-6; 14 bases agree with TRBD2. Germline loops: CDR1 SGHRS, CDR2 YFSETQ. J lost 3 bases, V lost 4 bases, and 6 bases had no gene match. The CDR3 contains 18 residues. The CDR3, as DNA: TGCGCCAGCAGCATCGGACTAGCGGGAGGCGGTGGGGCCAACGTCCTGACTTTC. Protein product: CASSIGLAGGGGANVLTF.

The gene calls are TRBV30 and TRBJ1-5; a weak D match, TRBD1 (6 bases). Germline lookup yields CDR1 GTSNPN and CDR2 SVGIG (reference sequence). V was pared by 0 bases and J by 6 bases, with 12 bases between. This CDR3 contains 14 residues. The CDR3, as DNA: TGTGCCTGGAGTGTAATTGGGGGCGGTCAGCCCCAGCATTTT. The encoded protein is CAWSVIGGGQPQHF.

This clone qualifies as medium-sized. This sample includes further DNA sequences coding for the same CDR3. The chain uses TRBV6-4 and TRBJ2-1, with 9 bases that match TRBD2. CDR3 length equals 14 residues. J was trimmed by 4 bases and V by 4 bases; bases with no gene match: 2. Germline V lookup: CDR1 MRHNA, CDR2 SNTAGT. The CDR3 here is CASSVLAGYNEQFF. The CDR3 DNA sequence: TGTGCCAGCAGTGTTCTAGCGGGATACAATGAGCAGTTCTTC.

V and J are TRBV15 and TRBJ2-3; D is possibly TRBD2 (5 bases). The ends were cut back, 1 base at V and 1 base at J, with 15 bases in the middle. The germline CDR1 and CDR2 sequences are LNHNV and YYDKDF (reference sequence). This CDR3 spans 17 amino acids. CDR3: CATSRVREGAGTDTQYF. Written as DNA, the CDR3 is TGTGCCACCAGCAGAGTCCGCGAGGGAGCAGGCACAGATACGCAGTATTTT.

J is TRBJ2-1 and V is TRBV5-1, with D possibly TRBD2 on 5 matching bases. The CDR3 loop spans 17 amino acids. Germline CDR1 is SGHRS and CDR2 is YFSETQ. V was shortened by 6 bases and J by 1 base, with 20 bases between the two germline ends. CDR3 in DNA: TGCGCCAGCACCCTTGGAAGCGGCAAGAGGTCCTACAATGAGCAGTTCTTC. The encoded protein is CASTLGSGKRSYNEQFF. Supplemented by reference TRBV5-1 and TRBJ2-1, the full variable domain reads KAGVTQTPRYLIKTRGQQVTLSCSPISGHRSVSWYQQTPGQGLQFLFEYFSETQRNKGNFPGRFSGRQFSNSRSEMNVSTLELGDSALYLCASTLGSGKRSYNEQFFGPGTRLTVL.

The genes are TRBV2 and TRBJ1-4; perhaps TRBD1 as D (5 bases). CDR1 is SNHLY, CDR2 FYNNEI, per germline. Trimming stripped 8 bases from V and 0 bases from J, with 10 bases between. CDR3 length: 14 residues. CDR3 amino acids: CASSRQPTNEKLFF. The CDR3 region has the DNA TGTGCCAGCTCTCGACAGCCAACTAATGAAAAACTGTTTTTT.

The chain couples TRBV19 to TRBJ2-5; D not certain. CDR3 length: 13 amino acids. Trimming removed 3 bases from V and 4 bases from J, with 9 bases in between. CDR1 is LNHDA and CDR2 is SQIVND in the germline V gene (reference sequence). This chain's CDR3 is CASSISFGETQYF. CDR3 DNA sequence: TGTGCCAGTAGTATCTCATTCGGAGAGACCCAGTACTTC.

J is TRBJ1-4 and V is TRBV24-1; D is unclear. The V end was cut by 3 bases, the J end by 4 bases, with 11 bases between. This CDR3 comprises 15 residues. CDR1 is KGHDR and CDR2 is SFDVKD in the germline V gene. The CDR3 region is CATSDRSGGNEKLFF. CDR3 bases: TGTGCCACCAGTGATCGGTCGGGTGGTAATGAAAAACTGTTTTTT.

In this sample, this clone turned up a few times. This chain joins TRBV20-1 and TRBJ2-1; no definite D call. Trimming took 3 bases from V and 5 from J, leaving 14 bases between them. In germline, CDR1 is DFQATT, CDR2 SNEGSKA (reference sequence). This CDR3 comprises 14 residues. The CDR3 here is CSASFYSPDNEQFF. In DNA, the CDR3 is TGCAGTGCTAGTTTTTACAGTCCCGACAATGAGCAGTTCTTC.

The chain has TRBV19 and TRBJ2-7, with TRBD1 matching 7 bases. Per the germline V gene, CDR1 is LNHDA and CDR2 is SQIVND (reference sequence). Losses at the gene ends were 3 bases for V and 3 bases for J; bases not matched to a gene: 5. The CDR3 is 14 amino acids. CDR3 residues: CASSILGGSYEQYF. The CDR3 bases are TGTGCCAGTAGTATTCTAGGGGGCAGCTACGAGCAGTACTTC.

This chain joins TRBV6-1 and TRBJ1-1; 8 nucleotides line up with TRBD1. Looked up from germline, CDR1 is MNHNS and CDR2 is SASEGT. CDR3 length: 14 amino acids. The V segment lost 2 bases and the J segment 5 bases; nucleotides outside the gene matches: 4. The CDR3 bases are TGTGCCAGCAGTGAAAACAGGGGGGGAACTGAAGCTTTCTTT. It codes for CASSENRGGTEAFF.

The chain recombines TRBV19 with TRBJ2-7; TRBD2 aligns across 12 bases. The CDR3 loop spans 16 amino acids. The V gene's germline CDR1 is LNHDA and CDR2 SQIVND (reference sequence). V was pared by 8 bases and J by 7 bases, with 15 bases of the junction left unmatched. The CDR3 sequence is CASSIVGTSGRGEQYF. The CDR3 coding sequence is TGTGCCAGTTCAATCGTGGGGACTAGCGGGCGAGGGGAGCAGTACTTC.

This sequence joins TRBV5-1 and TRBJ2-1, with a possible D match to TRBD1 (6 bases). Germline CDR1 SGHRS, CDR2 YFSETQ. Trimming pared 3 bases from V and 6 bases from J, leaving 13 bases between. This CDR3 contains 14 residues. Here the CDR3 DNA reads TGCGCCAGCAGCTGGGGGCCACCCGTCAATGAGCAGTTCTTC. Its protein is CASSWGPPVNEQFF. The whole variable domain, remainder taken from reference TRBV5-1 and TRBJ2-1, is KAGVTQTPRYLIKTRGQQVTLSCSPISGHRSVSWYQQTPGQGLQFLFEYFSETQRNKGNFPGRFSGRQFSNSRSEMNVSTLELGDSALYLCASSWGPPVNEQFFGPGTRLTVL.

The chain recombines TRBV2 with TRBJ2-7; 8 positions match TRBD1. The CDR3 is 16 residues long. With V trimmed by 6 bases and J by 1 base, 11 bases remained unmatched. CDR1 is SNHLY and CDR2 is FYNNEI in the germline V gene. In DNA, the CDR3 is TGTGCCAGCAGCGAGATGGCGGACAGGGTGTCCTACGAGCAGTACTTC. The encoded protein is CASSEMADRVSYEQYF.

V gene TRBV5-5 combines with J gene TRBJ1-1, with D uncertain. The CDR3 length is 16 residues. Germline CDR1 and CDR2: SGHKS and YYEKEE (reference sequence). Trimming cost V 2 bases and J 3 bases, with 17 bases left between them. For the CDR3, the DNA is TGTGCCAGCAGCTTCCCCAAGGGTGAAGCGGACACTGAAGCTTTCTTT. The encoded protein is CASSFPKGEADTEAFF.

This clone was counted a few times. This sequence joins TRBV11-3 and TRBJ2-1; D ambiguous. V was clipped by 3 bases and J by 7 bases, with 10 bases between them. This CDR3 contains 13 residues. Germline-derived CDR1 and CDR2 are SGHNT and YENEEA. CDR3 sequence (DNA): TGTGCCAGCAGCTTGATTGACGGGAATGAGCAGTTCTTC. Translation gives CASSLIDGNEQFF.

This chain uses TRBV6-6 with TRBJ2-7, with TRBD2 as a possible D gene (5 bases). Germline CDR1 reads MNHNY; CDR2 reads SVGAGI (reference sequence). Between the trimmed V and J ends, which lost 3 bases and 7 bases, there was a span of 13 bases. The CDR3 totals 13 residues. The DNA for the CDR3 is TGTGCCAGCAGTTATGAGGGTCGAGGGGAGCAGTACTTC. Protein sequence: CASSYEGRGEQYF.